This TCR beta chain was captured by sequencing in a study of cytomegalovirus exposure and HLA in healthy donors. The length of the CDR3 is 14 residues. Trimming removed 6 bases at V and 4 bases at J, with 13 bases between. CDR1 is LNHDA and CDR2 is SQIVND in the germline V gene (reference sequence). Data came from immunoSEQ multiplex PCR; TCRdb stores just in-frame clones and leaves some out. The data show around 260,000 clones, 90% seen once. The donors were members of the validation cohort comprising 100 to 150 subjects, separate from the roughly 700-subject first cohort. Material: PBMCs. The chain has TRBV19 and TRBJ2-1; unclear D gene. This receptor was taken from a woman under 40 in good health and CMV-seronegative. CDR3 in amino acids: CASSFNVGYNEQFF. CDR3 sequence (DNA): TGTGCCAGTAGCTTTAATGTAGGGTACAATGAGCAGTTCTTC.